Listed here is a single T cell receptor (beta chain). Its antigen remains unidentified. CDR3 length equals 14 residues. Unmatched junction bases numbered 5, after V lost 2 bases and J lost 5 bases. This specimen belongs to a study of T cell responses to AZD1222 COVID-19 vaccine. TCRdb's table, derived via immunoSEQ multiplex PCR, lists solely in-frame clones and lacks some. The repertoire holds more than 75,000 clones, over 80% seen once, with approximately 8.3% in the top ten. Study-wide findings and caveats: Rises in breadth and depth of Spike-specific TCRs came after two AZD1222 doses.

This TCR came from an adult in good health. The material sequenced was peripheral blood, taken on day 0 of AZD1222 vaccination. This sequence joins TRBV5-3 and TRBJ2-7, with 9 bases that match TRBD1. TRBV5-3 is annotated as an ORF whose role is uncertain. CDR3 in amino acids: CARSFGQGINEQYF. DNA for the CDR3: TGTGCCAGAAGCTTTGGACAGGGGATAAACGAGCAGTACTTC.